The 32 T cell receptor beta chains below all came from one sample that was sequenced in a study of cytomegalovirus exposure and HLA in healthy donors. Both 60 Vbeta primers and 13 Jbeta primers went into the PCR. The data were produced by immunoSEQ multiplex PCR, yet TCRdb's version contains in-frame clones alone and is incomplete. The data show some 150,000 clones, around four fifths seen once. The sequenced sample consisted of PBMCs. These receptors were obtained from a woman between 45 and 60 years old in good health and CMV-seronegative.

The chain links TRBV27 to TRBJ2-7; 10 positions match TRBD2. CDR3 size: 16 residues. Germline values: CDR1 MNHEY, CDR2 SMNVEV (reference sequence). Trimming at V came to 1 base and at J to 2 bases, leaving 5 bases not matched to a gene. CDR3 bases: TGTGCCAGCAGTTTATGGAGCGGGGGGGACCCCTACGAGCAGTACTTC. Translating it yields CASSLWSGGDPYEQYF.

In this sample, this clone turned up once. The CDR3 DNA sequence: TGTGCCAGCAGCTCCCCGCGAGCGGGGGGCCAAGAGACCCAGTACTTC. Translating it yields CASSSPRAGGQETQYF. The chain employs TRBV7-9 and TRBJ2-5, with TRBD2 matching over 9 bases. The CDR3 totals 16 residues. Germline V gene data show CDR1 as SEHNR and CDR2 as FQNEAQ (reference sequence). Trimming took 4 bases from V and 1 from J; bases not matched to a gene: 7.

The chain carries TRBV28 and TRBJ2-1; TRBD2 matches 8 bases. Germline V gives CDR1 MDHEN, CDR2 SYDVKM. The CDR3 length is 14 residues. With V trimmed by 5 bases and J by 8 bases, 8 bases remained unmatched. The CDR3: CASSLGASGHEQFF. CDR3 bases: TGTGCCAGCAGTCTAGGGGCTAGCGGGCATGAGCAGTTCTTC.

V usage is TRBV7-2 and J usage is TRBJ2-1; 13 bases line up with TRBD2. V dropped 0 bases and J dropped 7; count of bases not matched to a gene: 3. The length of the CDR3 is 16 residues. Germline V gene lookup returns CDR1 SGHTA and CDR2 FQGNSA. The CDR3 coding sequence is TGTGCCAGCAGCTTAGCCACTAGCGGGAGGGCGAATGAGCAGTTCTTC. Its translation is CASSLATSGRANEQFF.

This chain uses TRBV7-2 with TRBJ2-1, with D tentatively TRBD2 (6 bases). The germline V and J ends were trimmed by 1 base and 6 bases, with 13 bases remaining between them. From germline, CDR1 is SGHTA and CDR2 FQGNSA. This CDR3 spans 15 amino acids. The CDR3 spells CASSLGLGLLNEQFF. Written as DNA, the CDR3 is TGTGCCAGCAGCTTAGGGCTAGGACTACTCAATGAGCAGTTCTTC.

V is TRBV4-1 and J is TRBJ2-1; TRBD1 matches 9 bases. Germline lookup yields CDR1 MGHRA and CDR2 YSYEKL. This CDR3 contains 15 residues. J was trimmed by 1 base and V by 3 bases; bases with no gene match: 1. The CDR3 nucleotides are TGCGCCAGCAGCCAGACAGGGGGATCCTACAATGAGCAGTTCTTC. Translating gives CASSQTGGSYNEQFF.

This clone was observed once. The rearrangement links TRBV27 to TRBJ2-3; 7 bases map to TRBD2. Trimming removed 5 bases from V and 2 bases from J; junction bases left unmatched: 7. The CDR3 loop spans 15 amino acids. Germline values: CDR1 MNHEY, CDR2 SMNVEV (reference sequence). The CDR3: CASSPERDLTDTQYF. In DNA form, the CDR3 reads TGTGCCAGCAGTCCAGAGCGGGATCTCACAGATACGCAGTATTTT.

This clone was counted between two and nine times. The sample has other DNA sequences that encode this CDR3 too. The chain employs TRBV7-9 and TRBJ2-2; D perhaps matches TRBD1 (5 bases). Trimming shortened V by 5 bases and J by 2 bases, and 12 bases separated the two germline ends. This CDR3 has 15 amino acids. Looked up from germline, CDR1 is SEHNR and CDR2 is FQNEAQ (reference sequence). The CDR3 nucleotides are TGTGCCAGCAGCCCCCTGGACACTAACACCGGGGAGCTGTTTTTT. Translated, it gives CASSPLDTNTGELFF.

The rearrangement uses TRBV7-2 and TRBJ2-7; D is unresolved. Germline values: CDR1 SGHTA, CDR2 FQGNSA. V lost 1 base and J lost 6, with 10 bases in between. The CDR3 is 13 amino acids. The CDR3 sequence: CASSLGQVREQYF. The CDR3 region has the DNA TGTGCCAGCAGCTTAGGTCAGGTTCGCGAGCAGTACTTC.

This chain uses TRBV19 with TRBJ2-1, with TRBD2 matching over 7 bases. The germline V gene has CDR1 LNHDA and CDR2 SQIVND (reference sequence). This CDR3 is 15 amino acids long. Trimming removed 1 base from V and 3 bases from J; junction bases left unmatched: 3. The CDR3 sequence is CASSIVGGDYNEQFF. The CDR3 region has the DNA TGTGCCAGTAGTATAGTGGGGGGGGACTACAATGAGCAGTTCTTC.

The V call is TRBV4-1, the J call TRBJ1-3, with D unclear. Trimming stripped 1 base from V and 0 bases from J, with 10 bases between. The CDR3 runs 16 residues. Germline V gene lookup returns CDR1 MGHRA and CDR2 YSYEKL. CDR3 bases: TGCGCCAGCAGCCAAGTCCACACTAACTCTGGAAACACCATATATTTT. This encodes CASSQVHTNSGNTIYF.

This chain joins TRBV15 and TRBJ2-7; tentatively, D is TRBD1 (6 bases). CDR1 and CDR2 from the germline V gene are LNHNV and YYDKDF (reference sequence). The V gene lost 0 bases and the J gene lost 2 bases, with 20 bases spanning the gap. This CDR3 spans 18 amino acids. CDR3 amino acids: CATSRDLFLPGQPYEQYF. CDR3 sequence (DNA): TGTGCCACCAGCAGAGATCTCTTTCTACCTGGACAGCCCTACGAGCAGTACTTC.

This clone was observed a handful of times. The CDR3 is CASMRQGQLSGNTIYF. CDR3 nucleotides: TGTGCCAGCATGAGGCAGGGCCAACTCTCTGGAAACACCATATATTTT. The J gene is TRBJ1-3, the V gene TRBV2; perhaps TRBD1 as D (5 bases). The germline gives CDR1 SNHLY, CDR2 FYNNEI. V was pared by 7 bases and J by 0 bases, with 16 bases between. CDR3 length equals 16 residues. Using reference TRBV2 and TRBJ1-3 for the parts outside the CDR3, the full variable domain is EPEVTQTPSHQVTQMGQEVILRCVPISNHLYFYWYRQILGQKVEFLVSFYNNEISEKSEIFDDQFSVERPDGSNFTLKIRSTKLEDSAMYFCASMRQGQLSGNTIYFGEGSWLTVV.

CDR3 bases: TGTGCCAGCAGTGAAGCTTCCGGGAAAAACTATGGCTACACCTTC. It codes for CASSEASGKNYGYTF. This chain links TRBV6-1 with TRBJ1-2; no firm D call. Trimming took 0 bases from V and 2 from J, leaving 10 bases between them. The CDR3 has 15 residues. Germline CDR1 is MNHNS and CDR2 is SASEGT.

This chain joins TRBV27 and TRBJ2-7; possibly TRBD1 for D (6 bases). Between the trimmed V and J ends, which lost 6 bases and 2 bases, there was a span of 20 bases. CDR3 size: 16 residues. The germline V gene encodes CDR1 MNHEY and CDR2 SMNVEV (reference sequence). Written as DNA, the CDR3 is TGTGCCAGCAGGAATCTACCGAAGGACAGTACCTACGAGCAGTACTTC. It translates to CASRNLPKDSTYEQYF.

V and J are TRBV18 and TRBJ2-5; 7 bases fit TRBD1. The germline CDR1 and CDR2 sequences are KGHSH and LQKENI. The J segment lost 0 bases and the V segment lost 3 bases, leaving 1 base of the junction unmatched. The CDR3 loop spans 14 amino acids. The CDR3 is CASSPGTDQETQYF. Here the CDR3 DNA reads TGTGCCAGCTCACCCGGGACAGACCAAGAGACCCAGTACTTC.

Only one count was recorded for this clone. This chain connects TRBV18 to TRBJ1-2, with 10 bases aligning to TRBD1. Germline CDR1 KGHSH, CDR2 LQKENI. This CDR3 contains 15 residues. J gave up 5 bases and V 3 bases, and 6 bases lay outside the gene matches. CDR3 amino acids: CASSPPGTGDYGYTF. The DNA of the CDR3 is TGTGCCAGCTCACCCCCAGGGACAGGGGATTATGGCTACACCTTC.

The chain uses TRBV13 and TRBJ2-1; D is perhaps TRBD2 (6 bases). Germline V gene data show CDR1 as PRHDT and CDR2 as FYEKMQ (reference sequence). The CDR3 covers 12 residues. V dropped 1 base and J dropped 15 bases, with 13 bases sitting between them. The CDR3 DNA reads as TGTGCCAGCAGCTTAGAGGGCCTGGGAGGGTTCTTC. The encoded protein is CASSLEGLGGFF.

The genes are TRBV5-1 and TRBJ1-3, with D uncertain. V was trimmed by 4 bases and J by 0 bases, leaving 8 bases between them. There are 14 residues in the CDR3. Germline assignment: CDR1 SGHRS and CDR2 YFSETQ. CDR3 DNA: TGCGCCAGCAGCCTACTCGACTCTGGAAACACCATATATTTT. Translated: CASSLLDSGNTIYF.

In this sample, this clone turned up a few times. The chain carries TRBV6-4 and TRBJ2-2; 7 bases align to TRBD2. The J segment lost 7 bases and the V segment lost 7 bases, leaving 15 bases of the junction unmatched. CDR1 and CDR2 (germline): MRHNA, SNTAGT. This CDR3 is built from 16 residues. The CDR3 here is CASTPRGGGPVGELFF. The CDR3 DNA reads as TGTGCCAGCACCCCACGGGGCGGGGGACCCGTCGGGGAGCTGTTTTTT.

With respect to this clone: The junction differs from germline at one of its ends, possibly a read error. CDR3 nucleotide sequence: TGTGCCAGCAGCCCCTACCTGGGCAACTCCTTT. This encodes CASSPYLGNSF. This chain uses TRBV11-2 with TRBJ1-1; D is unclear. This CDR3 is built from 11 residues. Germline CDR1 and CDR2: SGHAT and FQNNGV.

The chain joins TRBV6-1 to TRBJ1-6; unclear D gene. The germline CDR1 and CDR2 sequences are MNHNS and SASEGT. The CDR3 runs 15 residues. Deletions cut 5 bases from V and 8 bases from J, with 16 bases between. The CDR3 here is CASSFKSPRDSPLHF. CDR3 in DNA: TGTGCCAGCAGTTTTAAATCCCCCCGAGATTCACCCCTCCACTTT.

The chain has TRBV23-1 and TRBJ2-5; 7 nucleotides align to TRBD1. TRBV23-1 is sorted into the ORF group, with uncertain function. V lost 4 bases to trimming and J lost 2 bases; unmatched junction nucleotides: 7. This CDR3 is built from 15 residues. CDR3 loop: CASSPDRAHQETQYF. The CDR3 DNA is TGCGCCAGCAGTCCCGACAGGGCTCATCAAGAGACCCAGTACTTC.

This clone has more than one count but fewer than ten. The J gene is TRBJ2-7, the V gene TRBV4-1; 7 nucleotides line up with TRBD1. V was clipped by 4 bases and J by 1 base; unmatched bases: 7. The CDR3 length is 15 residues. Germline V gene lookup returns CDR1 MGHRA and CDR2 YSYEKL. For the CDR3, the DNA is TGCGCCAGCAGCCTATACAGGGGAGAGTCCTACGAGCAGTACTTC. It translates to CASSLYRGESYEQYF.

The chain couples TRBV28 to TRBJ1-2; 7 nucleotides align to TRBD1. CDR1 MDHEN and CDR2 SYDVKM come from the germline V gene. J was trimmed by 2 bases and V by 4 bases; bases with no gene match: 4. The CDR3 contains 14 residues. The DNA of the CDR3 is TGTGCCAGCAGTTCGCCACAGGGGAACTATGGCTACACCTTC. Its translation: CASSSPQGNYGYTF.

The CDR3 region has the DNA TGTGCCTGGAGAGGTTTGACAGGGTTAGAGACCCAGTACTTC. Translated, it gives CAWRGLTGLETQYF. V is TRBV30 and J is TRBJ2-5; 7 bases line up with TRBD1. The CDR3 is 14 residues long. Germline-derived CDR1 and CDR2 are GTSNPN and SVGIG (reference sequence). The V and J ends lost 3 bases and 4 bases, in that order; junction bases with no gene match: 8. The full variable domain, with the rest looked up from reference TRBV30 and TRBJ2-5, is SQTIHQWPATLVQPVGSPLSLECTVEGTSNPNLYWYRQAAGRGLQLLFYSVGIGQISSEVPQNLSASRPQDRQFILSSKKLLLSDSGFYLCAWRGLTGLETQYFGPGTRLLVL.

The chain is built from TRBV7-9 and TRBJ2-1; 7 nucleotides match TRBD2. V shed 5 bases and J 2 bases; nucleotides not matched to a gene: 6. Per the germline V gene, CDR1 is SEHNR and CDR2 is FQNEAQ (reference sequence). The CDR3 is 15 amino acids. CDR3 bases: TGTGCCAGCAGCAGTCAGGGAGGGCCCTACAATGAGCAGTTCTTC. Protein sequence: CASSSQGGPYNEQFF.

The chain links TRBV6-1 to TRBJ2-1; 14 bases match TRBD2. In germline, CDR1 is MNHNS, CDR2 SASEGT. Losses at the gene ends were 7 bases for V and 7 bases for J; bases not matched to a gene: 6. The CDR3 sequence is 15 residues long. The CDR3 spells CASTSGLAGANEQFF. CDR3 DNA: TGTGCCAGCACATCGGGACTAGCGGGAGCAAATGAGCAGTTCTTC.

The gene calls are TRBV27 and TRBJ2-3, with TRBD1 identical over 9 bases. Germline values: CDR1 MNHEY, CDR2 SMNVEV (reference sequence). The CDR3 runs 13 residues. The J segment lost 6 bases and the V segment lost 6 bases, leaving 4 bases of the junction unmatched. Written as DNA, the CDR3 is TGTGCCAGCAGGACAGGGGGATGGGATACGCAGTATTTT. This gives the protein CASRTGGWDTQYF.

Only a few counts were recorded for this clone. The chain couples TRBV28 to TRBJ1-2; 7 bases are shared with TRBD1. Germline CDR1 MDHEN, CDR2 SYDVKM. There are 14 residues in the CDR3. V dropped 7 bases and J dropped 8; count of bases not matched to a gene: 13. The CDR3 coding sequence is TGTGCCAGCAAGAATGAAGACAGGGCCGGCGGCTACACCTTC. This translates into CASKNEDRAGGYTF.

The V gene is TRBV7-5, the J gene TRBJ2-2; TRBD1 is taken as the D call from the table, unchecked against the DNA. TRBV7-5 is reported as a pseudogene. The length of the CDR3 is 17 residues. The CDR3 loop is CARSLKFGEQGSGELFF. The CDR3 nucleotides are TGTGCCAGAAGCTTAAAGTTTGGGGAACAGGGCTCCGGGGAGCTGTTTTTT.

This chain uses TRBV4-3 with TRBJ1-2; D remains unclear. V gave up 4 bases and J gave up 0 bases, with 21 bases separating them. Looked up from germline, CDR1 is LGHNA and CDR2 is YSLEER. The CDR3 spans 18 residues. The CDR3 protein is CASSLTLPSRPTNYGYTF. CDR3 sequence (DNA): TGCGCCAGCAGCCTTACACTACCCAGCAGACCTACTAACTATGGCTACACCTTC.